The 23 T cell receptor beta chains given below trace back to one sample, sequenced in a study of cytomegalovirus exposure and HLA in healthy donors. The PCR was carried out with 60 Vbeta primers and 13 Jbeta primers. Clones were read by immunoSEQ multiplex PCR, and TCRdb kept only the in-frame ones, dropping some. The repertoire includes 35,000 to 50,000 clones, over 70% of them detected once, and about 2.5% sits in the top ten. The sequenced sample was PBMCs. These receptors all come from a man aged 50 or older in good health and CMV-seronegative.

The CDR3 region is CASSTGKAFF. The CDR3 region has the DNA TGTGCCAGCAGTACAGGGAAAGCTTTCTTT. The chain uses TRBV27 and TRBJ1-1; D is perhaps TRBD1 (6 bases). The ends were cut back, 5 bases at V and 9 bases at J, with 7 bases in the middle. Germline V gene data show CDR1 as MNHEY and CDR2 as SMNVEV (reference sequence). This CDR3 region has 10 residues.

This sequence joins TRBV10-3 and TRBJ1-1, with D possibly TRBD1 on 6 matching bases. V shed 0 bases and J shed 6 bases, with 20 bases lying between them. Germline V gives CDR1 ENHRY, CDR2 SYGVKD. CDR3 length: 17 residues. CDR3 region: CAISESRRGASLSEAFF. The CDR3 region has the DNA TGTGCCATCAGTGAGTCGAGGCGGGGGGCGAGCCTCTCTGAAGCTTTCTTT.

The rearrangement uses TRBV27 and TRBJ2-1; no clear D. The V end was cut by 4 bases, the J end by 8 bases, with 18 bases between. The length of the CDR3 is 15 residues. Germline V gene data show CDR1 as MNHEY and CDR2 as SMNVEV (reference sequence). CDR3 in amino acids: CASSYPGSLFDEQFF. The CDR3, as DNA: TGTGCCAGCAGTTATCCCGGGTCCCTCTTCGATGAGCAGTTCTTC.

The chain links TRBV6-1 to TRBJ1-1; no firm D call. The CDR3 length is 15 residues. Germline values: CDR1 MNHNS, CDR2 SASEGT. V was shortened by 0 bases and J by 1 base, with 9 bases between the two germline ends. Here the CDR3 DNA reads TGTGCCAGCAGTGAAGCGGTGGGCCGGAACACTGAAGCTTTCTTT. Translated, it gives CASSEAVGRNTEAFF.

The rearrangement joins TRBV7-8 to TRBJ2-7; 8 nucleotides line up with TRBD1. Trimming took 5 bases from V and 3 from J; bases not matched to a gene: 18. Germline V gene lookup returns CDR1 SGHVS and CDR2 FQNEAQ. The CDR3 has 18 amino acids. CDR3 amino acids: CASSPPIGGQGSFYEQYF. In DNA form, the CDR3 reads TGTGCCAGCAGCCCGCCCATTGGAGGACAGGGCTCATTCTACGAGCAGTACTTC.

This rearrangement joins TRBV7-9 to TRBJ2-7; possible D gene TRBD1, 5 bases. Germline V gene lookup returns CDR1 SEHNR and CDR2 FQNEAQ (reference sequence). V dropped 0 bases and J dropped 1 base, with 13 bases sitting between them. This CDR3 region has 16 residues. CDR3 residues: CASSLAKGQGSYEQYF. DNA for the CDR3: TGTGCCAGCAGCTTAGCCAAGGGGCAGGGTTCCTACGAGCAGTACTTC.

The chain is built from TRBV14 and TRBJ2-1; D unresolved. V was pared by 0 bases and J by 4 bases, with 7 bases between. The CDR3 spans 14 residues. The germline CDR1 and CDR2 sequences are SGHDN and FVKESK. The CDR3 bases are TGTGCCAGCAGCCAAGATACAACATACAATGAGCAGTTCTTC. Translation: CASSQDTTYNEQFF.

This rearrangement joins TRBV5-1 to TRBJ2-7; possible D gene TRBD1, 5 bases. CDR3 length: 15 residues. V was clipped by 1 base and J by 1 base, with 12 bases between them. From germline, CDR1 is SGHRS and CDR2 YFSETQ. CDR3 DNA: TGCGCCAGCAGCTTGAGTCAGGGCCGGTCCTACGAGCAGTACTTC. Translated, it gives CASSLSQGRSYEQYF.

The CDR3 sequence is CASSVGDSGNTIYF. CDR3 sequence (DNA): TGTGCCAGCAGCGTAGGGGACAGTGGAAACACCATATATTTT. V and J are TRBV9 and TRBJ1-3, with 7 bases lining up with TRBD1. Losses at the gene ends were 0 bases for V and 3 bases for J; bases not matched to a gene: 0. The CDR3 is 14 residues long. CDR1 and CDR2 (germline): SGDLS, YYNGEE.

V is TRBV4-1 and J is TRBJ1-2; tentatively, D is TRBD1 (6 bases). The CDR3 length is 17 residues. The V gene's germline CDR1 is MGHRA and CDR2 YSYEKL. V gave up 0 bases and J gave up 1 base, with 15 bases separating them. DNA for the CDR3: TGCGCCAGCAGCCAAGATCCTATCACAGGGAATAACTATGGCTACACCTTC. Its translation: CASSQDPITGNNYGYTF.

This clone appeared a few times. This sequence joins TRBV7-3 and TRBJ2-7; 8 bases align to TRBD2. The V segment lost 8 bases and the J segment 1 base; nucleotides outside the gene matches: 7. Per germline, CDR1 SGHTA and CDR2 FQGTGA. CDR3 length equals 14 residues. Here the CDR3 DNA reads TGTGCCAGCCCTCCGGGGGGGGGATCCTACGAGCAGTACTTC. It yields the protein CASPPGGGSYEQYF.

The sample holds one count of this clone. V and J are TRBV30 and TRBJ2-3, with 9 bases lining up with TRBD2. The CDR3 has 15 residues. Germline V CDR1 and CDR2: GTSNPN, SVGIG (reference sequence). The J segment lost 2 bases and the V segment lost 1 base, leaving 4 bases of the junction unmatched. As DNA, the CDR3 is TGTGCCTGGAGTGATGCTAGCGGGATCACAGATACGCAGTATTTT. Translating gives CAWSDASGITDTQYF.

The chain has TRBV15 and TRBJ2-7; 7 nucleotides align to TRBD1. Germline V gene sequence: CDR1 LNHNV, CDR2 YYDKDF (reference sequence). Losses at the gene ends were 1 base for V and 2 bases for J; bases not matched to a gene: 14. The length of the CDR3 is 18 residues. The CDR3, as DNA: TGTGCCACCAGCAGAGTTTATCAACCCGGGACAGCAACCTACGAGCAGTACTTC. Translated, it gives CATSRVYQPGTATYEQYF.

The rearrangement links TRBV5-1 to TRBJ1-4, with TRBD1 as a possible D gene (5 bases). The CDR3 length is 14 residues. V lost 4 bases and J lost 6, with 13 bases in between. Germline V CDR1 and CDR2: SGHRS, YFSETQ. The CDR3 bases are TGCGCCAGCAGCGCAGGGACGGGGGATGAAAAACTGTTTTTT. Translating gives CASSAGTGDEKLFF.

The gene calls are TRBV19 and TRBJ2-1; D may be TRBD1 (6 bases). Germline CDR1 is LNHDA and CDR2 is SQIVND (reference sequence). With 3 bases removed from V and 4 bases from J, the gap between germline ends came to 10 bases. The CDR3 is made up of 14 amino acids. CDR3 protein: CASSMRTAYNEQFF. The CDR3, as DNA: TGTGCCAGTAGTATGAGGACAGCTTACAATGAGCAGTTCTTC.

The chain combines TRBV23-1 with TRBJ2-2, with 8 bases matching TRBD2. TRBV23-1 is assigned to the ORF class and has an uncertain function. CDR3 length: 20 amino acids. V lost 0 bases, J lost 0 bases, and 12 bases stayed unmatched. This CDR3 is CASSQSGTSENKTNTGELFF. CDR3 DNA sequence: TGCGCCAGCAGTCAATCCGGGACTAGTGAGAATAAAACGAACACCGGGGAGCTGTTTTTT.

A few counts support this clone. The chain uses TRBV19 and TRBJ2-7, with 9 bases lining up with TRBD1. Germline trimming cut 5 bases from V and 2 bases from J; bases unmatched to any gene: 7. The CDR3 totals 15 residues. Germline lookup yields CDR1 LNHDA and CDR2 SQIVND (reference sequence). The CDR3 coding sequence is TGTGCCAGTAGTTTCCGGGACAGGGTCCCCTACGAGCAGTACTTC. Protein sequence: CASSFRDRVPYEQYF. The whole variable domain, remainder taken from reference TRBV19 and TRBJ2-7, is DGGITQSPKYLFRKEGQNVTLSCEQNLNHDAMYWYRQDPGQGLRLIYYSQIVNDFQKGDIAEGYSVSREKKESFPLTVTSAQKNPTAFYLCASSFRDRVPYEQYFGPGTRLTVT.

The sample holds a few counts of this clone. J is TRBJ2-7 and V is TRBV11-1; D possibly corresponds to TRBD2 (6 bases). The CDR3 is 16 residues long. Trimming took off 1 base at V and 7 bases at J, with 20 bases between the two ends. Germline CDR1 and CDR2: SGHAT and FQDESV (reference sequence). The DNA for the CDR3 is TGTGCCAGCAGCTTAGAGTCGGGCGGGACTCTGGGTGAGCAGTACTTC. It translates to CASSLESGGTLGEQYF.

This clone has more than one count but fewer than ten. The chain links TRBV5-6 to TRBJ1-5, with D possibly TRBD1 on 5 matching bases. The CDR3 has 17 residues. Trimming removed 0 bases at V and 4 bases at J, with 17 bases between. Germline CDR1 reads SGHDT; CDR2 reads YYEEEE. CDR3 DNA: TGTGCCAGCAGCTTGGTCGGAGGGCAGGGACGAAATCAGCCCCAGCATTTT. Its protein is CASSLVGGQGRNQPQHF.

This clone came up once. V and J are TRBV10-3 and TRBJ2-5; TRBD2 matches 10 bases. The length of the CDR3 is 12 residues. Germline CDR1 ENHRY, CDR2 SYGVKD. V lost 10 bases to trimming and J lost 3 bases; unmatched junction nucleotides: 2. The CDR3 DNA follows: TGTGCCACCGGACTAGCGGAAGAGACCCAGTACTTC. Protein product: CATGLAEETQYF.

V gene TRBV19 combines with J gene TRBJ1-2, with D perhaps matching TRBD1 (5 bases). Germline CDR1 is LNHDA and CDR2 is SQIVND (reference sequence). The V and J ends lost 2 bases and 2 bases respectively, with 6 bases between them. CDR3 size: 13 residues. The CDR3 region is CASSIRGNYGYTF. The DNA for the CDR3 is TGTGCCAGTAGTATAAGGGGCAACTATGGCTACACCTTC.

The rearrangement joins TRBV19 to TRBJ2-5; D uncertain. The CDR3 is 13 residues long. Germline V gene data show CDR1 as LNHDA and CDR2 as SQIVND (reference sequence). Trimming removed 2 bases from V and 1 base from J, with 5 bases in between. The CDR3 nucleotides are TGTGCCAGTAGTATATCGGTCCAAGAGACCCAGTACTTC. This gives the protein CASSISVQETQYF.

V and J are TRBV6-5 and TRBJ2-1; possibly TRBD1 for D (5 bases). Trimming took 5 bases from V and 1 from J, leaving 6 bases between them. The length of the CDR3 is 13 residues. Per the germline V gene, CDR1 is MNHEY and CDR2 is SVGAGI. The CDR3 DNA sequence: TGTGCCAGCAGTCAGGGTTCCTACAATGAGCAGTTCTTC. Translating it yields CASSQGSYNEQFF.